Listed below are T cell receptor beta chains from one sample, sequenced in a study of vaccination effects on CD4 cells after COVID-19. Profiled with immunoSEQ multiplex PCR; TCRdb holds only in-frame clones, not every one. In the table there are approximately 61,000 clones, 73% of which are singletons. No antigen has been assigned to these receptors. Source: CD4+ T cells from PBMCs cultured with HCoV-229E spike peptides, taken after COVID-19 vaccination. Receptor source: a human donor who received a COVID-19 vaccine. Both conserved end residues are part of each CDR3. D genes are given only for firm matches. Only part of the rows carry a size: once, few, many, or a class if the clone is expanded.

j_call cdr3_length clone_size d_call v_call cdr3_nt cdr3_aa
TRBJ2-2 14 . . TRBV6-5 TGTGCCAGCAGGGCGGGGCTGGTTAACGGGGAGCTGTTTTTT CASRAGLVNGELFF
TRBJ2-5 14 . . TRBV7-2 TGTGCCAGCAGCTTAAGGAGACGCCAAGAGACCCAGTACTTC CASSLRRRQETQYF
TRBJ2-2 14 . . TRBV7-8 TGTGCCAGCAGCCGGGACGGGATGCTGGGGGAGCTGTTTTTT CASSRDGMLGELFF
TRBJ1-4 15 . . TRBV11-2 TGTGCCAGCAGGCCAATTAAGGCCAAGGGTGAAAAACTGTTTTTT CASRPIKAKGEKLFF
TRBJ1-2 14 . . TRBV18 TGTGCCAGCTCACCACTACGGACCGGTTATGGCTACACCTTC CASSPLRTGYGYTF
TRBJ1-1 15 . . TRBV18 TGTGCCAGCTCACCCTACGGGACGGAGAACACTGAAGCTTTCTTT CASSPYGTENTEAFF
TRBJ1-1 14 . TRBD1 TRBV2 TGTGCCAGCAGTGGAAGGACAGGGGCGGCTGAAGCTTTCTTT CASSGRTGAAEAFF
TRBJ2-5 13 . . TRBV6-5 TGTGCCACTTCTTGGACGCCCCAAGGGACCCAGTACTTC CATSWTPQGTQYF
TRBJ1-5 13 . . TRBV18 TGTGCCAGCTCACCAGAACTGAATCAGCCCCAGCATTTT CASSPELNQPQHF
TRBJ1-3 15 . . TRBV7-2 TGTGCCAGCAGCTTTTTGGGCCCCTCTGGAAACACCATATATTTT CASSFLGPSGNTIYF
TRBJ1-2 15 . TRBD1 TRBV10-3 TGTGCCATCAGTGAGTTGGCAGGGGGCCTGTCTGGCTACACCTTC CAISELAGGLSGYTF
TRBJ1-5 14 . TRBD1 TRBV19 TGTGCCAGTAGCGTACAGGGGACAGACCAGCCCCAGCATTTT CASSVQGTDQPQHF
TRBJ2-2 17 few . TRBV7-9 TGTGCCAGCAGCTTCGAGGTTGTGGGGTTTGACACCGGGGAGCTGTTTTTT CASSFEVVGFDTGELFF
TRBJ1-5 13 few . TRBV20-1 TGCAGTGCGAGTGAAGACAGCAATCAGCCCCAGCATTTT CSASEDSNQPQHF
TRBJ2-5 12 . . TRBV6-2/TRBV6-3 TGTGCCAGCAGTTACCTTGGAGGGACCCAGTACTTC CASSYLGGTQYF
TRBJ1-2 16 . . TRBV7-9 TGTGCCAGCAGCTTAGCCTCTGTGACGGCTAACTATGGCTACACCTTC CASSLASVTANYGYTF
TRBJ1-1 11 . . TRBV2 TGTGCCAGCAGAGGTGCGGCAGGGGCTTTCTTT CASRGAAGAFF
TRBJ2-2 14 . . TRBV6-5 TGTGCCAGCAGGGACAGCGCGAACACCGGGGAGCTGTTTTTT CASRDSANTGELFF
TRBJ1-5 16 . . TRBV6-1 TGTGCCAGCAGTGACCCTGGCAGGGGTATCAATCAGCCCCAGCATTTT CASSDPGRGINQPQHF
TRBJ1-3 13 . . TRBV12-3/TRBV12-4 TGTGCCAGCAGGTGGGCTTCTGGAAACACCATATATTTT CASRWASGNTIYF
TRBJ1-2 13 . . TRBV7-2 TGTGCCAGCAGCCCGGCGAGAGACTATGGCTACACCTTC CASSPARDYGYTF
TRBJ1-2 14 few . TRBV6-5 TGTGCCAGCAGTTACTCGAGCCAGGGTGTTGGCTACACCTTC CASSYSSQGVGYTF
TRBJ2-3 17 . . TRBV5-1 TGCGCCAGCAGCTTGTCAAGTTTGGGGAGGGGGACAGATACGCAGTATTTT CASSLSSLGRGTDTQYF
TRBJ1-6 13 few . TRBV10-2 TGCGCCAGCATAGGACAGCACAATTCACCCCTCCACTTT CASIGQHNSPLHF
TRBJ1-4 14 . . TRBV7-9 TGTGCCAGCAGCTTAACAGGACTTAATGAAAAACTGTTTTTT CASSLTGLNEKLFF
TRBJ1-1 16 . . TRBV5-1 TGCGCCAGCAGCCCGGGGTCGCTAGGCGGTTTTACTGAAGCTTTCTTT CASSPGSLGGFTEAFF
TRBJ1-1 14 . TRBD1 TRBV5-1 TGCGCCAGCATGCCTAGGACAGGAAACACTGAAGCTTTCTTT CASMPRTGNTEAFF
TRBJ1-2 15 . . TRBV7-7 TGTGCCAGCAGCTTATATGGGCAAAAGGGGTATGGCTACACCTTC CASSLYGQKGYGYTF
TRBJ1-5 15 once . TRBV19 TGTGCCAGTAGGATGCTACAGGGCGCGGGTCAGCCCCAGCATTTT CASRMLQGAGQPQHF
TRBJ2-3 16 . . TRBV6-6 TGTGCCAGCGATCCTGGGTATGGAGTACGCACAGATACGCAGTATTTT CASDPGYGVRTDTQYF
TRBJ1-1 16 once TRBD1 TRBV30 TGTGCCTGGAGTCCCTCCAGGACAGGGATAAGTACTGAAGCTTTCTTT CAWSPSRTGISTEAFF
TRBJ1-1 15 . . TRBV6-6 TGTGCCAGCAGTTACTCGAGGGCTGGAGGAACTGAAGCTTTCTTT CASSYSRAGGTEAFF
TRBJ2-3 14 . . TRBV28 TGTGCCAGCAGTCCGGCCCCTATCGGAGATACGCAGTATTTT CASSPAPIGDTQYF
TRBJ2-5 13 . . TRBV5-1 TGCGCCAGCAGCTTGGGATTACAAGAGACCCAGTACTTC CASSLGLQETQYF
TRBJ2-2 16 few . TRBV18 TGTGCCAGCTCATCTTCCTACGATTGGGACACCGGGGAGCTGTTTTTT CASSSSYDWDTGELFF
TRBJ2-6 15 once . TRBV7-2 TGTGCCAGCAGCTCGGGACGCCCTGGGGCCAACGTCCTGACTTTC CASSSGRPGANVLTF
TRBJ2-1 14 . . TRBV6-6 TGTGCCAGCAGTTACACAACAGACAGTTACGAGCAGTTCTTC CASSYTTDSYEQFF
TRBJ2-1 15 few TRBD1 TRBV27 TGTGCCAGCAGTACCCGGACAGGGTTCGGAAATGAGCAGTTCTTC CASSTRTGFGNEQFF
TRBJ1-1 14 . . TRBV6-5 TGTGCCAGCAGTTACTCGATCCTGAACACTGAAGCTTTCTTT CASSYSILNTEAFF
TRBJ1-5 17 . . TRBV28 TGTGCCAGCAGTTTAAGAGGGGCTGGTAGTAGCAATCAGCCCCAGCATTTT CASSLRGAGSSNQPQHF
TRBJ1-1 13 . . TRBV6-5 TGTGCCAGCACCTTCGACAGGAACACTGAAGCTTTCTTT CASTFDRNTEAFF
TRBJ2-3 15 . . TRBV7-9 TGTGCCAGCAGCTCCCTGGGCCAGCCCACAGATACGCAGTATTTT CASSSLGQPTDTQYF
TRBJ2-2 17 . TRBD1 TRBV4-2 TGTGCCAGCAGCCAAGGTTGGACAGGATCGAACACCGGGGAGCTGTTTTTT CASSQGWTGSNTGELFF
TRBJ1-6 14 few TRBD1 TRBV18 TGTGCCAGCTCACCACGGACAGGGGTCTCACCCCTCCACTTT CASSPRTGVSPLHF
TRBJ1-2 14 . TRBD1 TRBV18 TGTGCCAGCTCATCGGGACAGGGGGTAGACGGCTACACCTTC CASSSGQGVDGYTF
TRBJ1-2 14 . TRBD1 TRBV6-2/TRBV6-3 TGTGCCAGCAGTTACTCACAGGGGGCTTATGGCTACACCTTC CASSYSQGAYGYTF
TRBJ1-1 14 . TRBD1 TRBV5-4 TGTGCCAGCAGCTTACAGGGGAGGGAAACTGAAGCTTTCTTT CASSLQGRETEAFF
TRBJ1-6 13 few . TRBV5-1 TGCGCCAGCAGCTACGGGGGGAATTCACCCCTCCACTTT CASSYGGNSPLHF
TRBJ1-1 14 . . TRBV5-1 TGCGCCAGCAGCTTGATGGAGTCGAACACTGAAGCTTTCTTT CASSLMESNTEAFF
TRBJ2-1 13 . . TRBV5-1 TGCGCCAGCTCAAGGGGCTCCTACAATGAGCAGTTCTTC CASSRGSYNEQFF
TRBJ1-2 13 . . TRBV29-1 TGCAGCGTTGAAGATCAGACGGCACAGTCTAACACCTTC CSVEDQTAQSNTF